The next 27 T cell receptor beta chains were all read from a single sample in a study of CD8 T cells in Susac syndrome. With random hexamers, reverse transcription was performed on about 0.5 to 1 ug of RNA. One entry per CDR3 protein results from TCRdb running MiXCR on the immunoSEQ multiplex PCR reads. This sample has hundreds of thousands of distinct CDR3 sequences, with approximately 92% found just once. The sample was CD4+ T cells from PBMCs. Receptors were obtained from a human donor with multiple sclerosis.

The chain recombines TRBV9 with TRBJ2-6; D not certain. This CDR3 is 13 amino acids long. Trimming left V 2 bases short and J 2 bases short, with 2 bases between. The V gene's germline CDR1 is SGDLS and CDR2 YYNGEE. CDR3 sequence (DNA): TGTGCCAGCAGCGTCCCTGGGGCCAACGTCCTGACTTTC. Amino acid sequence: CASSVPGANVLTF.

The chain uses TRBV3-1 and TRBJ1-2; D not certain. This CDR3 contains 14 residues. V lost 2 bases, J lost 2 bases, and 9 bases lay in between. Germline lookup yields CDR1 LGHDT and CDR2 YNNKEL (reference sequence). The DNA of the CDR3 is TGTGCCAGCAGCCAACAGTACTCCAACTATGGCTACACCTTC. Its protein is CASSQQYSNYGYTF. The full variable domain, its missing parts supplied by reference TRBV3-1 and TRBJ1-2, is DTAVSQTPKYLVTQMGNDKSIKCEQNLGHDTMYWYKQDSKKFLKIMFSYNNKELIINETVPNRFSPKSPDKAHLNLHINSLELGDSAVYFCASSQQYSNYGYTFGSGTRLTVV.

The genes are TRBV20-1 and TRBJ1-5; no reliable D call. The CDR3 covers 18 residues. V lost 0 bases and J 0 bases, leaving 18 bases between the germline ends. Per germline, CDR1 DFQATT and CDR2 SNEGSKA (reference sequence). The chain's CDR3 is CSARDALRAGHSNQPQHF. CDR3 bases: TGCAGTGCTAGAGATGCCCTGAGGGCAGGCCATAGCAATCAGCCCCAGCATTTT.

The rearrangement links TRBV5-6 to TRBJ1-1; possibly TRBD1 for D (5 bases). Germline CDR1 SGHDT, CDR2 YYEEEE. The V end was cut by 1 base, the J end by 9 bases, with 13 bases between. The CDR3 spans 13 residues. The CDR3 protein is CASSLRGTGKAFF. The CDR3 DNA sequence: TGTGCCAGCAGCTTGAGGGGAACAGGAAAAGCTTTCTTT.

The chain employs TRBV5-6 and TRBJ1-6, with a possible D match to TRBD1 (5 bases). V lost 4 bases and J lost 5, with 13 bases in between. The germline V gene encodes CDR1 SGHDT and CDR2 YYEEEE. This CDR3 comprises 15 residues. The CDR3 reads CASSLGHWNNSPLHF. CDR3 nucleotides: TGTGCCAGCAGCCTCGGACACTGGAATAATTCACCCCTCCACTTT.

The chain combines TRBV7-2 with TRBJ2-1; the D gene is possibly TRBD2 (6 bases). Germline-derived CDR1 and CDR2 are SGHTA and FQGNSA. The V end lost 1 base, the J end lost 7 bases, and 17 bases lay between the germline ends. This CDR3 has 16 residues. The CDR3 coding sequence is TGTGCCAGCAGCTTAGAGGCTAGCGCCACGTGGAATGAGCAGTTCTTC. It translates to CASSLEASATWNEQFF.

The V gene is TRBV6-5, the J gene TRBJ2-5; D is perhaps TRBD2 (6 bases). CDR3 length: 16 residues. Germline V CDR1 and CDR2: MNHEY, SVGAGI. The germline V and J ends were trimmed by 2 bases and 3 bases, with 16 bases remaining between them. As DNA, the CDR3 is TGTGCCAGCAGTTACGGTAGCGGTCCTTACAAAGAGACCCAGTACTTC. Translated, it gives CASSYGSGPYKETQYF.

The chain links TRBV6-1 to TRBJ2-7; maybe TRBD2 (7 bases). V dropped 2 bases and J dropped 0 bases, with 23 bases sitting between them. Germline-derived CDR1 and CDR2 are MNHNS and SASEGT. The CDR3 spans 19 residues. Here the CDR3 reads CASSELVPGGRISSYEQYF. The DNA for the CDR3 is TGTGCCAGCAGTGAATTAGTGCCGGGGGGCAGAATAAGCTCCTACGAGCAGTACTTC.

The genes are TRBV12-3 or TRBV12-4 and TRBJ2-7; the D gene is possibly TRBD1 (6 bases). Trimming took 7 bases from V and 2 from J, leaving 18 bases between them. This CDR3 comprises 15 residues. The CDR3 nucleotides read TGTGCCAGCACCCGAGGGGGTTCCCCCCCCTACGAGCAGTACTTC. Translated: CASTRGGSPPYEQYF.

The rearrangement joins TRBV11-3 to TRBJ1-1; no firm D call. Germline V gene sequence: CDR1 SGHNT, CDR2 YENEEA. The CDR3 covers 12 residues. The V end lost 5 bases, the J end lost 6 bases, and 10 bases lay between the germline ends. The CDR3 nucleotides read TGTGCCAGCAGCCCACTTACCGCTGAAGCTTTCTTT. Translated, it gives CASSPLTAEAFF.

This clonotype has a single count. The chain joins TRBV6-5 to TRBJ1-5; TRBD1 is a possible D gene (5 bases). Germline V CDR1 and CDR2: MNHEY, SVGAGI. The CDR3 runs 19 residues. V was pared by 0 bases and J by 0 bases, with 18 bases between. DNA of the CDR3: TGTGCCAGCAGTTACTCGAGTGGGGGGAGTCTTTATAGCAATCAGCCCCAGCATTTT. Translating gives CASSYSSGGSLYSNQPQHF.

The chain employs TRBV9 and TRBJ1-4, with D hard to call. V lost 0 bases and J lost 8, with 14 bases in between. Germline CDR1 is SGDLS and CDR2 is YYNGEE. The CDR3 loop spans 15 amino acids. CDR3 residues: CASSVGAGDSEKLFF. In DNA, the CDR3 is TGTGCCAGCAGCGTAGGGGCAGGAGATTCGGAAAAACTGTTTTTT. The entire variable domain, with the rest obtained from reference TRBV9 and TRBJ1-4, is as follows: DSGVTQTPKHLITATGQRVTLRCSPRSGDLSVYWYQQSLDQGLQFLIQYYNGEERAKGNILERFSAQQFPDLHSELNLSSLELGDSALYFCASSVGAGDSEKLFFGSGTQLSVL.

V usage is TRBV11-1 and J usage is TRBJ2-7, with a tentative D call TRBD1 (5 bases). Germline CDR1 and CDR2: SGHAT and FQDESV (reference sequence). V lost 5 bases to trimming and J lost 2 bases, with 10 bases between them. The CDR3 contains 13 residues. For the CDR3, the DNA is TGTGCCAGCAGCCCGCGACAGACCTACGAGCAGTACGTC. This sequence encodes CASSPRQTYEQYV.

The chain is built from TRBV15 and TRBJ1-5; TRBD1 aligns across 9 bases. With 3 bases clipped from V and 4 bases from J, the junction kept 4 bases outside the gene matches. Germline assignment: CDR1 LNHNV and CDR2 YYDKDF (reference sequence). The CDR3 length is 15 residues. CDR3 coding DNA: TGTGCCACCAGCAGGGACAGGGGCGCAAATCAGCCCCAGCATTTT. As protein: CATSRDRGANQPQHF.

This chain links TRBV30 with TRBJ2-5; 7 bases fit TRBD1. CDR3 length equals 14 residues. J was trimmed by 1 base and V by 4 bases; bases with no gene match: 6. Per germline, CDR1 GTSNPN and CDR2 SVGIG (reference sequence). CDR3 DNA sequence: TGTGCCTGGACCACTGGGACAGCCCAAGAGACCCAGTACTTC. Protein sequence: CAWTTGTAQETQYF.

V usage is TRBV11-3 and J usage is TRBJ2-3; TRBD2 agrees at 8 bases. The CDR3 is made up of 16 amino acids. J lost 6 bases, V lost 8 bases, and 16 bases had no gene match. Per germline, CDR1 SGHNT and CDR2 YENEEA. The CDR3 reads CASGRFGAGVGDTQYF. Written as DNA, the CDR3 is TGTGCCAGCGGGAGGTTTGGAGCGGGAGTCGGGGATACGCAGTATTTT.

This rearrangement joins TRBV15 to TRBJ1-1; 10 positions agree with TRBD1. Germline V gives CDR1 LNHNV, CDR2 YYDKDF (reference sequence). The CDR3 length is 16 residues. V dropped 5 bases and J dropped 4; count of bases not matched to a gene: 10. CDR3 loop: CATSPRTGGVGTEAFF. Written as DNA, the CDR3 is TGTGCCACCAGCCCGCGGACAGGGGGTGTGGGCACTGAAGCTTTCTTT. Filled out from reference TRBV15 and TRBJ1-1, the complete variable domain reads DAMVIQNPRYQVTQFGKPVTLSCSQTLNHNVMYWYQQKSSQAPKLLFHYYDKDFNNEADTPDNFQSRRPNTSFCFLDIRSPGLGDTAMYLCATSPRTGGVGTEAFFGQGTRLTVV.

The chain uses TRBV25-1 and TRBJ2-7, with 7 bases that match TRBD2. With 5 bases clipped from V and 2 bases from J, the junction kept 6 bases outside the gene matches. Germline assignment: CDR1 MGHDK and CDR2 SYGVNS. The CDR3 is 14 residues long. Written as DNA, the CDR3 is TGTGCCAGCAGTCGCGGGGGACCTACCTACGAGCAGTACTTC. It is translated as CASSRGGPTYEQYF.

The chain links TRBV2 to TRBJ2-3; maybe TRBD2 (5 bases). Trimming removed 5 bases from V and 1 base from J, with 13 bases in between. Germline CDR1 reads SNHLY; CDR2 reads FYNNEI. The CDR3 is made up of 15 amino acids. The CDR3 nucleotides read TGTGCCAGCAGTTCGGGCGGGTCGCGCACAGATACGCAGTATTTT. This sequence encodes CASSSGGSRTDTQYF.

The chain links TRBV6-1 to TRBJ2-1, with D hard to call. There are 15 residues in the CDR3. V dropped 4 bases and J dropped 3 bases, with 13 bases sitting between them. Germline lookup yields CDR1 MNHNS and CDR2 SASEGT. The CDR3 coding sequence is TGTGCCAGCAGTGCGTACGGTAGACGCTACAATGAGCAGTTCTTC. Its translation is CASSAYGRRYNEQFF.

This rearrangement joins TRBV6-1 to TRBJ2-7; TRBD1 matches 8 bases. In germline, CDR1 is MNHNS, CDR2 SASEGT. The CDR3 is made up of 11 amino acids. V shed 6 bases, J shed 6 bases, and the junction held 1 base outside the gene matches. The CDR3 coding sequence is TGTGCCAGCAGGGACAGGGTCGAGCAGTACGTC. Protein product: CASRDRVEQYV.

This chain uses TRBV28 with TRBJ2-5; D ambiguous. The V gene lost 4 bases and the J gene lost 2 bases, with 11 bases spanning the gap. The CDR3 covers 14 residues. CDR1 and CDR2 (germline): MDHEN, SYDVKM. CDR3 DNA sequence: TGTGCCAGCAGTTGGGCGCCGATTCAAGAGACCCAGTACTTC. Its protein is CASSWAPIQETQYF.

This chain uses TRBV6-5 with TRBJ1-2; the D gene is possibly TRBD1 (5 bases). Germline CDR1 is MNHEY and CDR2 is SVGAGI. V shed 0 bases and J shed 3 bases, with 14 bases lying between them. The CDR3 contains 16 residues. The CDR3: CASSYSGRGLDYGYTF. The DNA of the CDR3 is TGTGCCAGCAGTTACTCGGGTAGGGGCTTGGACTATGGCTACACCTTC.

In its sample, this clonotype was seen once. The genes are TRBV6-5 and TRBJ1-2; D gene ambiguous. This CDR3 spans 16 amino acids. Germline V CDR1 and CDR2: MNHEY, SVGAGI. V shed 1 base and J shed 1 base, with 13 bases lying between them. CDR3 nucleotide sequence: TGTGCCAGCAGTTACTTGGCAGGAAAATATAACTATGGCTACACCTTC. Protein product: CASSYLAGKYNYGYTF.

The chain couples TRBV6-5 to TRBJ1-2, with D tentatively TRBD1 (5 bases). V was clipped by 1 base and J by 2 bases, with 8 bases between them. Germline values: CDR1 MNHEY, CDR2 SVGAGI. The length of the CDR3 is 14 residues. The CDR3 DNA follows: TGTGCCAGCAGTTACTTGGGGGGGAACTATGGCTACACCTTC. It yields the protein CASSYLGGNYGYTF.

The chain recombines TRBV3-1 with TRBJ2-3; 12 bases match TRBD2. Germline CDR1 LGHDT, CDR2 YNNKEL (reference sequence). The CDR3 covers 14 residues. The J segment lost 3 bases and the V segment lost 5 bases, leaving 0 bases of the junction unmatched. The CDR3 DNA reads as TGTGCCAGCAGCACTAGCGGGAGGACAGATACGCAGTATTTT. Its protein product is CASSTSGRTDTQYF.

The chain uses TRBV9 and TRBJ1-4; 11 bases line up with TRBD1. Losses at the gene ends were 0 bases for V and 0 bases for J; bases not matched to a gene: 4. Germline-derived CDR1 and CDR2 are SGDLS and YYNGEE. The length of the CDR3 is 18 residues. CDR3 in amino acids: CASSVDGTGGATNEKLFF. As DNA, the CDR3 is TGTGCCAGCAGCGTAGACGGGACAGGGGGAGCAACTAATGAAAAACTGTTTTTT.